The clone carrying this TCR beta chain was detected only a few times. Its antigen is as yet unknown. Data came from immunoSEQ multiplex PCR; TCRdb stores just in-frame clones and leaves some out. The sample includes tens of thousands of clones, more than 90% of them seen just once. This entry belongs to a study of cytomegalovirus exposure and HLA in healthy donors. The study, taken as a whole, reports: Cytomegalovirus association was assigned to about 150 TCR beta chains.

This CDR3 region has 14 residues. Germline V gene lookup returns CDR1 SGHTA and CDR2 FQGNSA. Trimming shortened V by 1 base and J by 5 bases, and 11 bases separated the two germline ends. This sequence originates from a young man in good health and CMV-seronegative. The sequenced sample consisted of PBMCs. V usage is TRBV7-2 and J usage is TRBJ2-5, with a weak D call TRBD1 (5 bases). The CDR3 here is CASSLGQGYETQYF. The CDR3 coding sequence is TGTGCCAGCAGCTTAGGGCAGGGCTACGAGACCCAGTACTTC.